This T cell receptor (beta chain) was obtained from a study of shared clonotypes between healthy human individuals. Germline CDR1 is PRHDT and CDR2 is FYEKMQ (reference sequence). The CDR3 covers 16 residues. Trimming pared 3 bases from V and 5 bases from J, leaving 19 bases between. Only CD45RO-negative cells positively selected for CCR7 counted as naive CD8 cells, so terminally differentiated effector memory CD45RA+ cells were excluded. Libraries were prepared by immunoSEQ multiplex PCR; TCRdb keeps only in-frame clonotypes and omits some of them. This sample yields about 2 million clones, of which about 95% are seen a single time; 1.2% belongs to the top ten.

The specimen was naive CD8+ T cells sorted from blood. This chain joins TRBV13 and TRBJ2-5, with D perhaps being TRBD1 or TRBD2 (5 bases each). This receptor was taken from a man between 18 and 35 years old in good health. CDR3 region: CASSFMARDRGETQYF. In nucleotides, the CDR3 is TGTGCCAGCAGCTTTATGGCCCGGGACCGCGGGGAGACCCAGTACTTC. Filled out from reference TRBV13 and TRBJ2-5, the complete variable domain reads AAGVIQSPRHLIKEKRETATLKCYPIPRHDTVYWYQQGPGQDPQFLISFYEKMQSDKGSIPDRFSAQQFSDYHSELNMSSLELGDSALYFCASSFMARDRGETQYFGPGTRLLVL.